This T cell receptor beta chain was obtained from a study of monozygotic twins with inflammatory bowel disease. Regarding the study as a whole: IBD patients exhibited fewer clonotypes shared with other individuals than healthy twins, particularly with disease activity.

CDR3 length: 12 residues. Germline V lookup: CDR1 DFQATT, CDR2 SNEGSKA (reference sequence). Regarding this clonotype: Its antigen remains unidentified.

The template switching step added UMIs that contained a 6-nucleotide sample barcode. cDNA encoding TCRalpha and TCRbeta underwent two nested PCRs of approximately 16 and 10 cycles, each of which was followed by bead purification. TCRdb reanalyzed the 5' RACE reads, giving one entry per CDR3 protein sequence and no DNA. Its table records 400,000 to 500,000 distinct CDR3 sequences. Sequenced input: blood. This TCR was sampled from a human donor with ulcerative colitis or Crohn's disease, or a healthy co-twin of an affected twin (not recorded which). The rearrangement links TRBV20-1 to TRBJ2-3; the D call from TCRdb, TRBD2, cannot be confirmed without DNA. CDR3 in amino acids: CSASPGGDTQYF.